This TCR beta chain was captured by sequencing in a study of control samples from healthy donors and cancer patients. TCRdb's copy holds only in-frame clones and misses some; the assay was immunoSEQ multiplex PCR. The sample records 50,000 to 75,000 clones, almost 90% being singletons. The V and J ends lost 5 bases and 2 bases respectively, with 9 bases between them. The germline CDR1 and CDR2 sequences are SNHLY and FYNNEI. CDR3 length: 13 amino acids. The source of this sequence is a man aged 55 to 69 with colorectal cancer. The sequenced material came from PBMCs. The rearrangement uses TRBV2 and TRBJ1-2; no firm D call. DNA of the CDR3: TGTGCCAGCAGTAAGACCGAAAACTATGGCTACACCTTC. Its protein is CASSKTENYGYTF.